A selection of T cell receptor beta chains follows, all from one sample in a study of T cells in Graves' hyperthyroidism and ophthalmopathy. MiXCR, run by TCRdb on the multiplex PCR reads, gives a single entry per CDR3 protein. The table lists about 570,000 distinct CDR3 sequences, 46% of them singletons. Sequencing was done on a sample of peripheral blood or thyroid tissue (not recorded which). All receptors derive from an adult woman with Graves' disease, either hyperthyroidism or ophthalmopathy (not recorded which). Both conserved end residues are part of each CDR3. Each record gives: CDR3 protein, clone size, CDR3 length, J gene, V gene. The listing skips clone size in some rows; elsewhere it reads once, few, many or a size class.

CDR3aa: CASSIRSGDYGYTF
abundance: many
len: 14
j_gene: TRBJ1-2
v_gene: TRBV19

CDR3aa: CASIPLGTGDTEAFF
abundance: few
len: 15
j_gene: TRBJ1-1
v_gene: TRBV19

CDR3aa: CASSSRDRAFETQYF
abundance: NA
len: 15
j_gene: TRBJ2-5
v_gene: TRBV5-4

CDR3aa: CASSVDVGGGYEQYF
abundance: NA
len: 15
j_gene: TRBJ2-7
v_gene: TRBV9

CDR3aa: CASRHLGYGYTF
abundance: many
len: 12
j_gene: TRBJ1-2
v_gene: TRBV7-4

CDR3aa: CASGPTGETEAFF
abundance: many
len: 13
j_gene: TRBJ1-1
v_gene: TRBV5-1

CDR3aa: CAISEWGSGSAGELFF
abundance: many
len: 16
j_gene: TRBJ2-2
v_gene: TRBV10-3

CDR3aa: CSARGDAGSTETQHF
abundance: NA
len: 15
j_gene: TRBJ1-5
v_gene: TRBV20-1

CDR3aa: CASSFDRGFSDQPQHF
abundance: NA
len: 16
j_gene: TRBJ1-5
v_gene: TRBV7-8

CDR3aa: CASSLSKGDEQYF
abundance: few
len: 13
j_gene: TRBJ2-7
v_gene: TRBV27

CDR3aa: CASRPGQARLPGELFF
abundance: NA
len: 16
j_gene: TRBJ2-2
v_gene: TRBV2

CDR3aa: CASSVEGTANQPQHF
abundance: NA
len: 15
j_gene: TRBJ1-5
v_gene: TRBV9

CDR3aa: CSVEWGESRNQPQHF
abundance: NA
len: 15
j_gene: TRBJ1-5
v_gene: TRBV29-1

CDR3aa: CASSPGTGREKLFF
abundance: NA
len: 14
j_gene: TRBJ1-4
v_gene: TRBV5-1

CDR3aa: CASSEYGGNTEAFF
abundance: NA
len: 14
j_gene: TRBJ1-1
v_gene: TRBV25-1

CDR3aa: CASSFGTGGGKLFF
abundance: NA
len: 14
j_gene: TRBJ1-4
v_gene: TRBV5-1

CDR3aa: CATRDRGNTEVFF
abundance: NA
len: 13
j_gene: TRBJ1-1
v_gene: TRBV24-1

CDR3aa: CASSLSGEDTIYF
abundance: NA
len: 13
j_gene: TRBJ1-3
v_gene: TRBV5-1